Shown below are 30 T cell receptor beta chains from a single sample sequenced in a study of cytomegalovirus exposure and HLA in healthy donors. The PCR used 60 Vbeta and 13 Jbeta primers. Libraries were prepared by immunoSEQ multiplex PCR; TCRdb keeps only in-frame clonotypes and omits some of them. The sample yields 210,000 or so clones, around 80% seen once. Sequenced sample: PBMCs. The receptors stem from a girl under 10 years old in good health and CMV-seronegative.

This clone was recorded only once. The chain combines TRBV15 with TRBJ1-4, with D perhaps TRBD1 (6 bases). Germline loops: CDR1 LNHNV, CDR2 YYDKDF (reference sequence). The CDR3 totals 17 residues. Trimming cost V 1 base and J 8 bases, with 20 bases left between them. The CDR3 loop is CATSRGIQTGIGEKLFF. The CDR3 bases are TGTGCCACCAGCAGAGGCATTCAGACAGGAATAGGAGAAAAACTGTTTTTT.

The rearrangement uses TRBV5-1 and TRBJ1-5; D is uncertain. Germline V gene lookup returns CDR1 SGHRS and CDR2 YFSETQ. The CDR3 runs to 15 residues. The V gene lost 0 bases and the J gene lost 0 bases, with 7 bases spanning the gap. CDR3 protein: CASSLDGYSNQPQHF. The CDR3, as DNA: TGCGCCAGCAGCTTGGACGGGTATAGCAATCAGCCCCAGCATTTT. The full variable domain, its missing parts supplied by reference TRBV5-1 and TRBJ1-5, is KAGVTQTPRYLIKTRGQQVTLSCSPISGHRSVSWYQQTPGQGLQFLFEYFSETQRNKGNFPGRFSGRQFSNSRSEMNVSTLELGDSALYLCASSLDGYSNQPQHFGDGTRLSIL.

This chain uses TRBV6-4 with TRBJ2-3; 8 nucleotides align to TRBD2. Germline V gene lookup returns CDR1 MRHNA and CDR2 SNTAGT. CDR3 length equals 15 residues. With V trimmed by 4 bases and J by 0 bases, 3 bases remained unmatched. The CDR3 nucleotides are TGTGCCAGCAGTGCGCGGGGGGCCAGCACAGATACGCAGTATTTT. This translates into CASSARGASTDTQYF.

This clone occurred once. Here the CDR3 DNA reads TGTGCCAGCTCCCCGGGACAGGGGACCTATGGCTACACCTTC. Its protein is CASSPGQGTYGYTF. This chain uses TRBV18 with TRBJ1-2; 10 bases are a match to TRBD1. The ends lost 6 bases at V and 4 bases at J; junction bases unmatched: 5. The CDR3 loop spans 14 amino acids. CDR1 KGHSH and CDR2 LQKENI come from the germline V gene.

The rearrangement uses TRBV19 and TRBJ2-7, with 8 bases aligning to TRBD1. V was clipped by 4 bases and J by 3 bases; unmatched bases: 8. From germline, CDR1 is LNHDA and CDR2 SQIVND (reference sequence). The CDR3 extends over 15 amino acids. The CDR3 region is CASSNPGTGIYEQYF. The CDR3 DNA reads TGTGCCAGTAGTAACCCCGGGACAGGAATCTACGAGCAGTACTTC.

This clone has a handful of counts. This chain joins TRBV7-9 and TRBJ1-4; weak D call: TRBD1 (6 bases). CDR3 length equals 14 residues. Trimming left V 5 bases short and J 12 bases short, with 19 bases between. Germline CDR1 is SEHNR and CDR2 is FQNEAQ (reference sequence). This chain's CDR3 is CASSDTRGTGQLFF. DNA of the CDR3: TGTGCCAGCAGCGATACCAGGGGTACGGGCCAACTGTTTTTT.

The rearrangement joins TRBV4-2 to TRBJ2-1; no reliable D call. Trimming removed 0 bases at V and 0 bases at J, with 9 bases between. The CDR3 spans 16 residues. Germline CDR1 reads LGHNA; CDR2 reads YNFKEQ. CDR3 in DNA: TGTGCCAGCAGCCAAGATATGAGTAGCTCCTACAATGAGCAGTTCTTC. Protein product: CASSQDMSSSYNEQFF.

The chain uses TRBV2 and TRBJ1-2; tentatively, D is TRBD1 (5 bases). Germline CDR1 SNHLY, CDR2 FYNNEI. V lost 5 bases and J lost 5, with 9 bases in between. This CDR3 comprises 12 residues. The CDR3 region has the DNA TGTGCCAGCAGTAGAACAGGTTATGGCTACACCTTC. As protein: CASSRTGYGYTF.

CDR3 coding DNA: TGCGCCAGCAGCTTCTCTGACTCCGAGCAGTACTTC. Encoded protein: CASSFSDSEQYF. The chain is built from TRBV5-1 and TRBJ2-7; no clear D. The CDR3 has 12 residues. V shed 2 bases and J shed 6 bases, with 9 bases lying between them. The V gene's germline CDR1 is SGHRS and CDR2 YFSETQ.

The chain recombines TRBV11-2 with TRBJ1-1; D is unclear. The CDR3 totals 11 residues. CDR1 and CDR2 (germline): SGHAT, FQNNGV. V lost 3 bases and J 7 bases, leaving 6 bases between the germline ends. CDR3 sequence reads: CASSFRVEAFF. The DNA of the CDR3 is TGTGCCAGCAGCTTTCGGGTTGAAGCTTTCTTT. Combining the CDR3 with reference TRBV11-2 and TRBJ1-1 gives the whole variable domain EAGVAQSPRYKIIEKRQSVAFWCNPISGHATLYWYQQILGQGPKLLIQFQNNGVVDDSQLPKDRFSAERLKGVDSTLKIQPAKLEDSAVYLCASSFRVEAFFGQGTRLTVV.

The gene calls are TRBV13 and TRBJ2-3; TRBD2 matches at 11 bases. This CDR3 has 15 amino acids. Germline CDR1 is PRHDT and CDR2 is FYEKMQ (reference sequence). Trimming cost V 3 bases and J 3 bases; bases outside gene matches: 2. The CDR3 loop reads CASSLTSGETDTQYF. The CDR3 DNA reads TGTGCCAGCAGCTTGACTAGCGGGGAGACAGATACGCAGTATTTT.

This sequence joins TRBV7-3 and TRBJ2-3; 12 nucleotides agree with TRBD2. The CDR3 is 15 residues long. Germline assignment: CDR1 SGHTA and CDR2 FQGTGA. The junction had 4 bases not matched to a gene; V was cut back by 5 bases and J by 4 bases. The CDR3 here is CASSLTSGGSDTQYF. DNA of the CDR3: TGTGCCAGCAGCCTGACTAGCGGGGGATCAGATACGCAGTATTTT.

This clone came up a few times. The chain has TRBV7-2 and TRBJ2-7, with 13 bases that match TRBD2. CDR3 length: 16 amino acids. The V gene's germline CDR1 is SGHTA and CDR2 FQGNSA. Trimming took 2 bases from V and 6 from J; bases not matched to a gene: 7. The CDR3 DNA reads TGTGCCAGCAGCTTATTTCCTGGACTAGCGGGAGCCGAGCAGTACTTC. This encodes CASSLFPGLAGAEQYF. Based on the CDR3 plus reference TRBV7-2 and TRBJ2-7, the full variable domain is GAGVSQSPSNKVTEKGKDVELRCDPISGHTALYWYRQSLGQGLEFLIYFQGNSAPDKSGLPSDRFSAERTGGSVSTLTIQRTQQEDSAVYLCASSLFPGLAGAEQYFGPGTRLTVT.

The gene calls are TRBV15 and TRBJ1-4, with D unclear. V lost 1 base and J 3 bases, leaving 15 bases between the germline ends. Germline loops: CDR1 LNHNV, CDR2 YYDKDF (reference sequence). The CDR3 spans 17 residues. CDR3 DNA sequence: TGTGCCACCAGCAGAGCGAAAAAGACTCGATCTAATGAAAAACTGTTTTTT. Protein product: CATSRAKKTRSNEKLFF.

CDR3 region: CASSLRDRVGEGYGYTF. CDR3 DNA sequence: TGTGCCAGCAGCCTACGGGACAGGGTAGGAGAGGGCTATGGCTACACCTTC. V and J are TRBV9 and TRBJ1-2; 9 bases agree with TRBD1. This CDR3 has 17 residues. V lost 4 bases, J lost 4 bases, and 14 bases stayed unmatched. Germline V gives CDR1 SGDLS, CDR2 YYNGEE.

The J gene is TRBJ2-3, the V gene TRBV7-3, with D tentatively TRBD2 (6 bases). The germline V gene encodes CDR1 SGHTA and CDR2 FQGTGA. The CDR3 runs to 14 residues. Trimming shortened V by 6 bases and J by 0 bases, and 10 bases separated the two germline ends. The CDR3 DNA reads as TGTGCCAGCAGAAGCGGGTCTAGCACAGATACGCAGTATTTT. It is translated as CASRSGSSTDTQYF.

The chain links TRBV4-1 to TRBJ2-3, with TRBD2 identical over 15 bases. The CDR3 consists of 17 residues. From germline, CDR1 is MGHRA and CDR2 YSYEKL. Trimming removed 0 bases from V and 9 bases from J; junction bases left unmatched: 7. The DNA for the CDR3 is TGCGCCAGCAGCCAAGATAGGACTAGCGGGGGGGCATGGACGCAGTATTTT. Translated: CASSQDRTSGGAWTQYF.

The V gene is TRBV7-9, the J gene TRBJ2-1; D perhaps matches TRBD2 (5 bases). This CDR3 spans 11 amino acids. The germline V gene has CDR1 SEHNR and CDR2 FQNEAQ (reference sequence). Between the trimmed V and J ends, which lost 11 bases and 10 bases, there was a span of 15 bases. The CDR3, as DNA: TGTGCCGGCACGAGGGTCGAAGAGCAGTTCTTC. This gives the protein CAGTRVEEQFF.

This clone was seen only once. The chain joins TRBV2 to TRBJ1-4; TRBD1 aligns across 7 bases. The CDR3 is 14 amino acids. Germline values: CDR1 SNHLY, CDR2 FYNNEI. J gave up 8 bases and V 6 bases, and 9 bases lay outside the gene matches. The DNA for the CDR3 is TGTGCCAGCAGCCTAGGGGGACAGAGAGAAAAACTGTTTTTT. As protein: CASSLGGQREKLFF.

The chain is built from TRBV18 and TRBJ2-7, with D maybe TRBD1 (6 bases). This CDR3 has 13 amino acids. Germline loops: CDR1 KGHSH, CDR2 LQKENI. V lost 6 bases to trimming and J lost 4 bases, with 13 bases between them. This chain's CDR3 is CASSRTERYEQYF. The CDR3, as DNA: TGTGCCAGCTCCCGGACAGAGCGGTACGAGCAGTACTTC.

The sample holds one count of this clone. The rearrangement joins TRBV2 to TRBJ2-2; 9 bases map to TRBD2. The CDR3 has 16 residues. Germline V gene sequence: CDR1 SNHLY, CDR2 FYNNEI. V trimming: 4 bases; J trimming: 6 bases; junction bases outside the gene matches: 9. The CDR3 sequence is CASSALAGSPPGELFF. Here the CDR3 DNA reads TGTGCCAGCAGTGCACTAGCGGGTTCCCCCCCCGGGGAGCTGTTTTTT.

The gene calls are TRBV6-1 and TRBJ1-4; TRBD1 aligns across 11 bases. The V segment lost 3 bases and the J segment 5 bases; nucleotides outside the gene matches: 5. Per germline, CDR1 MNHNS and CDR2 SASEGT. The CDR3 is 16 amino acids. The CDR3 nucleotides are TGTGCCAGCAGTGACGGACAGGGGGCGGGGAATGAAAAACTGTTTTTT. This sequence encodes CASSDGQGAGNEKLFF.

The J gene is TRBJ2-2, the V gene TRBV30; TRBD1 matches at 7 bases. V shed 7 bases and J 4 bases; nucleotides not matched to a gene: 9. Germline V lookup: CDR1 GTSNPN, CDR2 SVGIG (reference sequence). The CDR3 length is 14 residues. CDR3 coding DNA: TGTGCCTCTCAACGACAGGGTTTCACCGGGGAGCTGTTTTTT. It specifies CASQRQGFTGELFF.

This rearrangement joins TRBV7-2 to TRBJ2-3; the D gene is possibly TRBD1 (6 bases). Trimming removed 5 bases at V and 2 bases at J, with 17 bases between. Germline loops: CDR1 SGHTA, CDR2 FQGNSA. The length of the CDR3 is 16 residues. The chain's CDR3 is CASSQGRLTFTDTQYF. DNA for the CDR3: TGTGCCAGCAGCCAGGGGAGACTCACCTTCACAGATACGCAGTATTTT.

This clone was observed a handful of times. The chain carries TRBV18 and TRBJ1-1, with unresolved D. The CDR3 length is 15 residues. Germline V lookup: CDR1 KGHSH, CDR2 LQKENI. Between the trimmed V and J ends, which lost 4 bases and 0 bases, there was a span of 12 bases. Here the CDR3 reads CASSRPGNLNTEAFF. The CDR3 DNA reads as TGTGCCAGCTCACGTCCAGGCAACTTGAACACTGAAGCTTTCTTT.

The chain links TRBV10-2 to TRBJ1-2; no clear D. V lost 6 bases and J lost 7, with 15 bases in between. Germline CDR1 is WSHSY and CDR2 is SAAADI. The CDR3 runs 13 residues. The CDR3: CASRVTASGGYTF. The CDR3 DNA is TGCGCCAGCAGGGTAACGGCGAGCGGTGGCTACACCTTC.

This rearrangement joins TRBV9 to TRBJ2-5; D is undetermined. This CDR3 is 14 amino acids long. V was clipped by 4 bases and J by 0 bases, with 10 bases between them. CDR1 SGDLS and CDR2 YYNGEE come from the germline V gene. The CDR3 protein is CASSPVVYQETQYF. The CDR3 DNA sequence: TGTGCCAGCAGCCCAGTGGTATACCAAGAGACCCAGTACTTC.

A single count supports this clone. The V call is TRBV15, the J call TRBJ2-5; D is unresolved. Gene TRBJ2-7 matches the end of the DNA better, so the J call may be wrong. Germline V CDR1 and CDR2: LNHNV, YYDKDF (reference sequence). The CDR3 has 15 amino acids. The CDR3 sequence: CATSRDRTTMYEQYF. In DNA, the CDR3 is TGTGCCACCAGCAGAGACCGTACCACGATGTACGAGCAGTACTTC.

The V call is TRBV19, the J call TRBJ2-5, with 9 bases aligning to TRBD1. Looked up from germline, CDR1 is LNHDA and CDR2 is SQIVND (reference sequence). This CDR3 contains 17 residues. The V gene end was trimmed by 1 base and the J gene end by 1 base; junction bases not matched to a gene: 7. CDR3 region: CASSIGTGVGPQETQYF. Written as DNA, the CDR3 is TGTGCCAGTAGTATAGGGACAGGGGTAGGACCCCAAGAGACCCAGTACTTC.

The chain uses TRBV6-5 and TRBJ2-1; 7 bases are a match to TRBD1. CDR1 and CDR2 (germline): MNHEY, SVGAGI. The CDR3 sequence is 13 residues long. V trimming: 4 bases; J trimming: 7 bases; junction bases outside the gene matches: 4. The CDR3 loop reads CASSLQGSNEQFF. In DNA, the CDR3 is TGTGCCAGCAGTTTACAGGGGTCGAATGAGCAGTTCTTC.